This passage covers 4 T cell receptor beta chains from one sample sequenced in a study of post-analysis software for immune sequencing data. The study's findings and limits: Comparison of patients with controls showed 4 to 6 TRBV segments more frequent in patients, TRBV5-6, TRBV5-1 and TRBV20-1 among them.

The antigens of these receptors remain unknown. Each TCR beta cDNA library carried unique molecular identifiers. MiXCR, run by TCRdb on the PCR reads, gives a single entry per CDR3 protein. Of almost 700,000 distinct CDR3 sequences in the sample, about 60% were seen once. The specimen was blood. Every receptor here comes from a girl aged 2-10 years with multiple sclerosis.

This clonotype showed up just a few times. The chain joins TRBV11-2 to TRBJ2-7; 8 nucleotides align to TRBD2. From germline, CDR1 is SGHAT and CDR2 FQNNGV. The CDR3 totals 15 residues. The V and J ends lost 6 bases and 5 bases, in that order; junction bases with no gene match: 12. This CDR3 is CASSQPSGSRNEQYF. For the CDR3, the DNA is TGTGCCAGCAGTCAACCAAGCGGGAGTAGGAACGAGCAGTACTTC.

The chain uses TRBV29-1 and TRBJ1-1, with 10 bases matching TRBD1. The CDR3 sequence is 16 residues long. Losses at the gene ends were 8 bases for V and 1 base for J; bases not matched to a gene: 13. Germline lookup yields CDR1 SQVTM and CDR2 ANQGSEA. The CDR3 DNA reads as TGCAGCTCGCGCTGGACAGGGGGAATGACGAACACTGAAGCTTTCTTT. Translating it yields CSSRWTGGMTNTEAFF.

The chain joins TRBV6-2 or TRBV6-3 to TRBJ1-2; no definite D call. V dropped 7 bases and J dropped 2 bases, with 11 bases sitting between them. CDR3 length equals 13 residues. The V gene's germline CDR1 is MNHEY and CDR2 SVGEGT. The CDR3 loop is CASTDPGNYGYTF. The CDR3, as DNA: TGTGCCAGCACTGACCCAGGAAACTATGGCTACACCTTC.

The chain recombines TRBV12-3 or TRBV12-4 with TRBJ1-2, with D unclear. V was trimmed by 1 base and J by 4 bases, leaving 7 bases between them. CDR3 length: 13 amino acids. CDR3 sequence (DNA): TGTGCCAGCAGTTTAGTTGTAGGCTATGGCTACACCTTC. It codes for CASSLVVGYGYTF.